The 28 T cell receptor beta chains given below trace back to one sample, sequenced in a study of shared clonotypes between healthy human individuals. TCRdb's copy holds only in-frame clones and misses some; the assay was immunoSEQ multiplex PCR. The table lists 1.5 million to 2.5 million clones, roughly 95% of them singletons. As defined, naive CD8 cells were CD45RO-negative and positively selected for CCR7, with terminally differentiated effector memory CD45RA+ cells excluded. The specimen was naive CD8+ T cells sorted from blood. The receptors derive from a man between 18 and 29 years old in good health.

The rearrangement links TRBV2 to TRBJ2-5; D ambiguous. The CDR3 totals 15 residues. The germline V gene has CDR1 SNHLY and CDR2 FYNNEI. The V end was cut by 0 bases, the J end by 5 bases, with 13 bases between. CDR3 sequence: CASSEAGNGWETQYF. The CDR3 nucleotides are TGTGCCAGCAGTGAAGCAGGAAACGGATGGGAGACCCAGTACTTC.

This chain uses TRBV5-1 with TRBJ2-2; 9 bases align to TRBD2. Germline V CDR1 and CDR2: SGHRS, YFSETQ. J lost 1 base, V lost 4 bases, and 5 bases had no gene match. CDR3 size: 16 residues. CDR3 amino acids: CASSTLAGLNTGELFF. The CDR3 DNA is TGCGCCAGCAGCACCCTAGCGGGGCTGAACACCGGGGAGCTGTTTTTT.

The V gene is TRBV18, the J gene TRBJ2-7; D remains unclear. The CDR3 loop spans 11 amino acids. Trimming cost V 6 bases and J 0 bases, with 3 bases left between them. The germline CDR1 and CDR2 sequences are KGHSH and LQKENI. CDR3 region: CASSTSYEQYF. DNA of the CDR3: TGTGCCAGCTCGACCTCCTACGAGCAGTACTTC. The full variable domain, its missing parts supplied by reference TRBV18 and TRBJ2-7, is NAGVMQNPRHLVRRRGQEARLRCSPMKGHSHVYWYRQLPEEGLKFMVYLQKENIIDESGMPKERFSAEFPKEGPSILRIQQVVRGDSAAYFCASSTSYEQYFGPGTRLTVT.

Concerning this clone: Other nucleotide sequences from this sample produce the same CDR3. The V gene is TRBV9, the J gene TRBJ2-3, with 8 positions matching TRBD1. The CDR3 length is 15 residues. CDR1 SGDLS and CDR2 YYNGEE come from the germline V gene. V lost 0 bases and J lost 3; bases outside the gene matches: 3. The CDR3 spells CASSVAGGRTDTQYF. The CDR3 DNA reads TGTGCCAGCAGCGTAGCAGGGGGCCGAACAGATACGCAGTATTTT.

This CDR3 reads CASSPYGDYGYTF. CDR3 nucleotides: TGTGCCAGCAGCCCCTACGGCGACTATGGCTACACCTTC. The genes are TRBV4-2 and TRBJ1-2, with D hard to call. Germline-derived CDR1 and CDR2 are LGHNA and YNFKEQ. V lost 4 bases, J lost 3 bases, and 9 bases lay in between. The CDR3 extends over 13 amino acids.

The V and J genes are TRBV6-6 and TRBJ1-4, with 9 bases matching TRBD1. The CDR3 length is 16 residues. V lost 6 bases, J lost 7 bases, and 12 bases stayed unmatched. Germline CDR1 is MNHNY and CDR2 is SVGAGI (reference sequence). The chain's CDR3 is CASRTLPGTGFEKLFF. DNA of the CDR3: TGTGCCAGCAGAACTCTACCCGGGACAGGGTTTGAAAAACTGTTTTTT.

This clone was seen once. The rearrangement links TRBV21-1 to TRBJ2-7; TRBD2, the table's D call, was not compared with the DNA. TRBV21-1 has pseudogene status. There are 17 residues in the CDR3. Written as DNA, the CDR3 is TGTGCCAGCAGAAAAGGGTGTCGGGGCCCGGGAGGCTACGAGCAGTACTTC. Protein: CASRKGCRGPGGYEQYF.

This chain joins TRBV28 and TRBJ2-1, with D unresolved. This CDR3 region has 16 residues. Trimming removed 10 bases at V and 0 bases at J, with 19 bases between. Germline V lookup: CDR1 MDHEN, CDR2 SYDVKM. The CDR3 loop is CATLSLWLSSYNEQFF. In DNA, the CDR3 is TGTGCCACCCTCAGTTTGTGGCTAAGCTCCTACAATGAGCAGTTCTTC. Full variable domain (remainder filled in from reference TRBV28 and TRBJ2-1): DVKVTQSSRYLVKRTGEKVFLECVQDMDHENMFWYRQDPGLGLRLIYFSYDVKMKEKGDIPEGYSVSREKKERFSLILESASTNQTSMYLCATLSLWLSSYNEQFFGPGTRLTVL.

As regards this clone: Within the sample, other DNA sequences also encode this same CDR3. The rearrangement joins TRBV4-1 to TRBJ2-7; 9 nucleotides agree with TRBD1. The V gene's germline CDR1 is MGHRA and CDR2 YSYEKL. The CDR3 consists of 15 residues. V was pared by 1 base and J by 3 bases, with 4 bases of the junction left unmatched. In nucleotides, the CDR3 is TGCGCCAGCAGCCAAGGATTGGGACAGGGCTACGAGCAGTACTTC. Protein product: CASSQGLGQGYEQYF.

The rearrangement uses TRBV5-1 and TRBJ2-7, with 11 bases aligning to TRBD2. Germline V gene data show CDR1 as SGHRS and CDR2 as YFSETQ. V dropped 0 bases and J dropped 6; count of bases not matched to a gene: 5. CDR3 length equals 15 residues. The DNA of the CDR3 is TGCGCCAGCAGCTTGGCCACTAGCGGGAGAGGCGAGCAGTACTTC. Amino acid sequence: CASSLATSGRGEQYF.

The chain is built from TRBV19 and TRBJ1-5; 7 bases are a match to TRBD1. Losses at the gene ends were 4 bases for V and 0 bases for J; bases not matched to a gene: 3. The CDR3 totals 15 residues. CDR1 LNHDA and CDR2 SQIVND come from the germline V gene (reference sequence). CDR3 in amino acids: CASSKTGYSNQPQHF. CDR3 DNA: TGTGCCAGTAGTAAGACAGGGTATAGCAATCAGCCCCAGCATTTT.

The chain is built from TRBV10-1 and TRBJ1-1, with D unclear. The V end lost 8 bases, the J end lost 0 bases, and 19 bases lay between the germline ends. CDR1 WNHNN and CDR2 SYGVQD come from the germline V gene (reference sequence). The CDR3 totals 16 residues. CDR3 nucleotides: TGCGCCAGCGTTTGGACCGCCCCACTCATGAACACTGAAGCTTTCTTT. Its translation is CASVWTAPLMNTEAFF.

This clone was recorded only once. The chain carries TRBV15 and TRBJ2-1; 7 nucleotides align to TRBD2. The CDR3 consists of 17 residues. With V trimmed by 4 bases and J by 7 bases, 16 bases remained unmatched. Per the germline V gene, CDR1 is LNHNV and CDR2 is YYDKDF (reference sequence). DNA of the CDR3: TGTGCCACCAGCATCGTCCCTCTAGATGAGGGAGGGAATGAGCAGTTCTTC. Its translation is CATSIVPLDEGGNEQFF.

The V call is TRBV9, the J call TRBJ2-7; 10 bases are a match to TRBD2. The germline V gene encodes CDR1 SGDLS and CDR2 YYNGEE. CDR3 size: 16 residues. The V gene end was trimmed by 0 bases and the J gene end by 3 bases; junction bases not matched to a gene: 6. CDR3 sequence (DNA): TGTGCCAGCAGCGTAGGTCCGAGCGGGAGGGACTACGAGCAGTACTTC. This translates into CASSVGPSGRDYEQYF.

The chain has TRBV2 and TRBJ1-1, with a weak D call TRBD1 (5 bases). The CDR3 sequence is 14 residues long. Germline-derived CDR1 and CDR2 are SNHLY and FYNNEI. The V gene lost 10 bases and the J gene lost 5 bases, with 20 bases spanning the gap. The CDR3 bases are TGTGCCACCCCCCTGGACGGGGCAACGACTGAAGCTTTCTTT. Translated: CATPLDGATTEAFF.

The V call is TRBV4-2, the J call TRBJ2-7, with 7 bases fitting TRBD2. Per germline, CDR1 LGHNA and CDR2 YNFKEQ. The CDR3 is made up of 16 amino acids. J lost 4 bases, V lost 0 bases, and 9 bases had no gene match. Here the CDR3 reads CASSQEASGVPYEQYF. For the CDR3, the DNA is TGTGCCAGCAGCCAAGAAGCTAGCGGAGTTCCTTACGAGCAGTACTTC.

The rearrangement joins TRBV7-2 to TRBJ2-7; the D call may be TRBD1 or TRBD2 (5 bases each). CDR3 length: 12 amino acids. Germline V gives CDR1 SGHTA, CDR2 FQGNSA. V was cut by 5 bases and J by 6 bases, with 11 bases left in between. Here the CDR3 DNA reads TGTGCCAGCAGCCATTGGGACGGCGAGCAGTACTTC. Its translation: CASSHWDGEQYF.

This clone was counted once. The CDR3 DNA sequence: TGTGCCAGCAGCCCGCGACAGGGGGCCGCGGAGACCCAGTACTTC. As protein: CASSPRQGAAETQYF. This chain joins TRBV9 and TRBJ2-5; TRBD1 matches 10 bases. The CDR3 is 15 residues long. The V and J ends lost 4 bases and 5 bases, in that order; junction bases with no gene match: 8. Germline values: CDR1 SGDLS, CDR2 YYNGEE.

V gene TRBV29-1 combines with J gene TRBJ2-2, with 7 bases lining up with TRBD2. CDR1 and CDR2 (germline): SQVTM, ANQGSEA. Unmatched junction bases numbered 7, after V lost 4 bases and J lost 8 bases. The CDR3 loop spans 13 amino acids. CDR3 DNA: TGCAGCGTTGGGGCGGGAGAGTATGGGGAGCTGTTTTTT. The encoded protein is CSVGAGEYGELFF.

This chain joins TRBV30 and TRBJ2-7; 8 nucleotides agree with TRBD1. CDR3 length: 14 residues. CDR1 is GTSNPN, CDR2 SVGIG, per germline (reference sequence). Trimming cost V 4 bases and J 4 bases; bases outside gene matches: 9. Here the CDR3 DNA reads TGTGCCTGGACTCCGACAGGGGTAGTTTACGAGCAGTACTTC. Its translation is CAWTPTGVVYEQYF.

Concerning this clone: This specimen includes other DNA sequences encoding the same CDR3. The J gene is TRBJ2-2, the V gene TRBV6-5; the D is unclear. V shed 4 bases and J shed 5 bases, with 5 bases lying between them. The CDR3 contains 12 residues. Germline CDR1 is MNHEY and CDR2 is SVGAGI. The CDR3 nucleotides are TGTGCCAGCAGTTTTGGGACCGGGGAGCTGTTTTTT. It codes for CASSFGTGELFF.

The CDR3: CASSLVPKPTDTQYF. Here the CDR3 DNA reads TGTGCCAGCAGCTTGGTCCCGAAACCCACAGATACGCAGTATTTT. The chain joins TRBV5-4 to TRBJ2-3; no definite D call. There are 15 residues in the CDR3. The germline gives CDR1 SGHNT, CDR2 YYREEE (reference sequence). V dropped 0 bases and J dropped 2 bases, with 10 bases sitting between them.

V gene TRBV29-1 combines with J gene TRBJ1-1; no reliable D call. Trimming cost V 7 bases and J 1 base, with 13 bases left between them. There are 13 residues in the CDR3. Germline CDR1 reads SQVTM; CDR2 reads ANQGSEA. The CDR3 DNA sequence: TGCAGCGCTCATGAATGGAAGAACACTGAAGCTTTCTTT. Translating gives CSAHEWKNTEAFF.

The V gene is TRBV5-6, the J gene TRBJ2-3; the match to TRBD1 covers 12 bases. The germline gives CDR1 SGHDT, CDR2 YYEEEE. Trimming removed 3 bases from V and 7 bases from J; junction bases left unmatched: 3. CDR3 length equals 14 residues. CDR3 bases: TGTGCCAGCAGCTCGGGACAGGGGGCTTATACGCAGTATTTT. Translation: CASSSGQGAYTQYF.

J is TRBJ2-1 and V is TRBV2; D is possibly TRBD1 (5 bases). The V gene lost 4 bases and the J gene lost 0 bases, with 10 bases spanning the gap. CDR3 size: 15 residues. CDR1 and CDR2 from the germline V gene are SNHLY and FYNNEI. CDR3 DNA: TGTGCCAGCAGTGGTGGACACATCTCCTACAATGAGCAGTTCTTC. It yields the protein CASSGGHISYNEQFF.

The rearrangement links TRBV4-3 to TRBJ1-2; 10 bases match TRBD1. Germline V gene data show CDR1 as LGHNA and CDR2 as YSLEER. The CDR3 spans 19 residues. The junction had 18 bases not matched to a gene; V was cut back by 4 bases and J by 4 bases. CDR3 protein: CASSPNPGTGVSVLYGYTF. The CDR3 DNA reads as TGCGCCAGCAGCCCGAATCCCGGGACAGGGGTTTCGGTCCTCTATGGCTACACCTTC.

The CDR3: CAITENSYEQYF. The DNA of the CDR3 is TGCGCCATCACGGAAAACTCCTACGAGCAGTACTTC. The genes are TRBV10-1 and TRBJ2-7; unclear D gene. CDR3 size: 12 residues. Germline V gene lookup returns CDR1 WNHNN and CDR2 SYGVQD (reference sequence). The V end was cut by 10 bases, the J end by 0 bases, with 10 bases between.

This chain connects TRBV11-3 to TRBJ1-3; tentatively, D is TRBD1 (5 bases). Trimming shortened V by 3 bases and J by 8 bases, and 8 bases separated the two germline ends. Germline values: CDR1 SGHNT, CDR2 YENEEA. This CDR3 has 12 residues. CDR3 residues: CASSFRGDTIYF. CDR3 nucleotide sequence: TGTGCCAGCAGCTTCCGGGGGGACACCATATATTTT.